The 14 T cell receptor beta chains below come from one sample, sequenced in a study of blood T cells in healthy people across ages. A second PCR, run for about 7 to 11 cycles, used a sample-barcoded 5' primer plus a J-beta primer mix. MiXCR was run by TCRdb on the 5' RACE reads, yielding one entry per CDR3 protein. The top ten hold under 8.5% of the sample, which has over 1,300,000 distinct CDR3 sequences, approximately 59% seen once. The specimen sequenced was blood. The receptors stem from a man between 18 and 35 years old in good health.

This clonotype has just a few counts. The DNA of the CDR3 is TGCAGTGCTAGTGGGGGGAATGATATTCAGTACTTC. Amino acids: CSASGGNDIQYF. This chain connects TRBV20-1 to TRBJ2-7; a weak D match, TRBD2 (6 bases). V lost 3 bases, J lost 10 bases, and 16 bases lay in between. CDR3 length: 12 residues. Germline values: CDR1 DFQATT, CDR2 SNEGSKA (reference sequence).

J is TRBJ2-3 and V is TRBV4-1, with 10 bases fitting TRBD2. The CDR3 consists of 18 residues. Germline CDR1 reads MGHRA; CDR2 reads YSYEKL. J gave up 4 bases and V 0 bases, and 10 bases lay outside the gene matches. CDR3 in amino acids: CASSQELAGRASADTQYF. CDR3 nucleotides: TGCGCCAGCAGCCAAGAACTAGCGGGAAGGGCGTCGGCAGATACGCAGTATTTT.

The rearrangement uses TRBV20-1 and TRBJ2-1; 7 positions match TRBD2. The J call is in doubt because the DNA end fits TRBJ2-7 better. Germline V gives CDR1 DFQATT, CDR2 SNEGSKA (reference sequence). This CDR3 contains 17 residues. The CDR3 sequence: CSARDLKGRERFYEQYF. In DNA, the CDR3 is TGCAGTGCTAGAGATTTAAAAGGGCGGGAGCGGTTTTACGAGCAGTACTTC.

The rearrangement uses TRBV2 and TRBJ1-2; 11 bases line up with TRBD1. Unmatched junction bases numbered 8, after V lost 7 bases and J lost 4 bases. Germline CDR1 reads SNHLY; CDR2 reads FYNNEI. The CDR3 has 15 amino acids. CDR3 in DNA: TGTGCCAGCAATGCGGACAGGGGGCGCGTCTATGGCTACACCTTC. This gives the protein CASNADRGRVYGYTF.

V is TRBV5-1 and J is TRBJ2-2; possibly TRBD2 for D (6 bases). CDR3 length: 15 residues. The V gene's germline CDR1 is SGHRS and CDR2 YFSETQ. V was pared by 0 bases and J by 2 bases, with 8 bases between. Written as DNA, the CDR3 is TGCGCCAGCAGCTTGGCCGGGGGTAACACCGGGGAGCTGTTTTTT. This gives the protein CASSLAGGNTGELFF.

This clonotype appeared a few times. The rearrangement links TRBV28 to TRBJ1-4, with 8 bases lining up with TRBD1. CDR3 length equals 20 residues. Unmatched junction bases numbered 27, after V lost 2 bases and J lost 13 bases. Germline V lookup: CDR1 MDHEN, CDR2 SYDVKM. The CDR3 nucleotides read TGTGCCAGCAGTTTACCTACCGGGACAGGTTCGATCCCATGGTCGGAAGGACTGTTTTTT. Its protein is CASSLPTGTGSIPWSEGLFF.

V usage is TRBV10-3 and J usage is TRBJ2-2; 7 bases are a match to TRBD2. The CDR3 loop spans 16 amino acids. J was trimmed by 4 bases and V by 3 bases; bases with no gene match: 8. Germline V CDR1 and CDR2: ENHRY, SYGVKD. Here the CDR3 reads CAISDSAGDGTGELFF. The CDR3 DNA reads TGTGCCATCAGTGATTCGGCGGGAGATGGCACCGGGGAGCTGTTTTTT.

The chain combines TRBV11-2 with TRBJ2-7; 7 bases agree with TRBD1. The DNA end favors TRBJ2-5, so the J call may be wrong. Per germline, CDR1 SGHAT and CDR2 FQNNGV. The CDR3 loop spans 15 amino acids. This CDR3 reads CASSFHRGSRETQYF. The CDR3 DNA reads as TGTGCCAGCAGCTTTCACAGGGGCTCGCGCGAGACCCAGTACTTC.

The chain employs TRBV12-3 or TRBV12-4 and TRBJ1-2; D is possibly TRBD1 (6 bases). The CDR3 runs 15 residues. V was pared by 6 bases and J by 4 bases, with 18 bases between. This CDR3 is CASSRGGLPLYGYTF. CDR3 in DNA: TGTGCCAGCAGCCGAGGGGGACTACCCCTCTATGGCTACACCTTC.

This clonotype has just one count. The genes are TRBV13 and TRBJ2-7, with a tentative D call TRBD2 (7 bases). CDR3 size: 15 residues. Trimming took off 5 bases at V and 4 bases at J, with 18 bases between the two ends. Germline CDR1 PRHDT, CDR2 FYEKMQ (reference sequence). The CDR3: CASSAGAASSYEQYF. DNA of the CDR3: TGTGCCAGCAGCGCGGGGGCCGCCTCCTCATACGAGCAGTACTTC.

The chain combines TRBV12-3 or TRBV12-4 with TRBJ1-2; possibly TRBD1 for D (5 bases). The CDR3 is 12 amino acids. The ends were cut back, 4 bases at V and 8 bases at J, with 11 bases in the middle. Here the CDR3 DNA reads TGTGCCAGCAGTTCGGCGGAGGGGGGCTACACCTTC. Protein product: CASSSAEGGYTF.

This clonotype appeared a few times. The CDR3 bases are TGCAGTGCTAGAGGGAATGGCTTTTACTACGAGCAGTACTTC. This encodes CSARGNGFYYEQYF. V and J are TRBV20-1 and TRBJ2-7; D is ambiguous. V shed 1 base and J shed 3 bases, with 13 bases lying between them. Germline CDR1 reads DFQATT; CDR2 reads SNEGSKA (reference sequence). The length of the CDR3 is 14 residues.

V usage is TRBV7-8 and J usage is TRBJ2-2, with D unresolved. The CDR3 extends over 17 amino acids. CDR1 SGHVS and CDR2 FQNEAQ come from the germline V gene. V shed 1 base and J shed 0 bases, with 12 bases lying between them. Here the CDR3 DNA reads TGTGCCAGCAGCTTAGGACACGGAGCCCCGAACACCGGGGAGCTGTTTTTT. Translating gives CASSLGHGAPNTGELFF.

In its sample, this clonotype was seen a few times. This rearrangement joins TRBV9 to TRBJ2-4; 11 nucleotides align to TRBD2. V gave up 4 bases and J gave up 9 bases; unmatched junction bases: 12. CDR1 SGDLS and CDR2 YYNGEE come from the germline V gene. The CDR3 consists of 16 residues. Here the CDR3 DNA reads TGTGCCAGCAGCAAAACTAGCGGGAGTATCGGTGGCATTCAGTACTTC. Translation gives CASSKTSGSIGGIQYF.